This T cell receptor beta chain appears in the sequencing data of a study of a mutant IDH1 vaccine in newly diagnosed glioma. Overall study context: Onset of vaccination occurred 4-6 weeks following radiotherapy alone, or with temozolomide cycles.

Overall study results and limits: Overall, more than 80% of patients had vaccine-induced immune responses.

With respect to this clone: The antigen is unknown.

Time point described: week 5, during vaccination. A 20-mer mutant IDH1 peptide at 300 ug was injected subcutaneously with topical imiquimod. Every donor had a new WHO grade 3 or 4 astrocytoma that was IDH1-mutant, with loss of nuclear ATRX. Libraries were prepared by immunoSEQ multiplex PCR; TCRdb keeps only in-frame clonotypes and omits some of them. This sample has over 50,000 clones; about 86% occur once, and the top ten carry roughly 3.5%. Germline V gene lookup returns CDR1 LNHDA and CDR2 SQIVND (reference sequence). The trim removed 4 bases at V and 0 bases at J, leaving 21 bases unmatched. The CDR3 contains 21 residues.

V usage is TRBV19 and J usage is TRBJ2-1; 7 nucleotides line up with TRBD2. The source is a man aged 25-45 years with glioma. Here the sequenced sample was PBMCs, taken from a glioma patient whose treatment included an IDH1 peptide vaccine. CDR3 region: CASSTPGGGGSRRSSYNEQFF. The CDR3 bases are TGTGCCAGTAGTACCCCGGGAGGCGGGGGATCCCGAAGGAGCTCCTACAATGAGCAGTTCTTC.